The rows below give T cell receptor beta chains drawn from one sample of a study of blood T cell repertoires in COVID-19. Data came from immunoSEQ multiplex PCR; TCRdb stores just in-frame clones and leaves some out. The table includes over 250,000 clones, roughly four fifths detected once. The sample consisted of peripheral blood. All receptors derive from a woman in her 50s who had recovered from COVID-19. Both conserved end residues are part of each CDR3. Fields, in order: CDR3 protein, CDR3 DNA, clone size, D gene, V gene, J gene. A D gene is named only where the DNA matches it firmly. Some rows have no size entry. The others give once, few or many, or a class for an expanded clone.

CDR3 protein: CASSPGLAGEQETQYF
CDR3 DNA: TGTGCCAGCAGCCCTGGACTAGCGGGGGAACAAGAGACCCAGTACTTC
clone size: NA
D gene: TRBD2
V gene: TRBV5-5
J gene: TRBJ2-5

CDR3 protein: CASSVVAGQGIYEQYF
CDR3 DNA: TGTGCCAGCAGCGTAGTAGCTGGACAGGGAATTTACGAGCAGTACTTC
clone size: NA
D gene: TRBD1
V gene: TRBV9
J gene: TRBJ2-7

CDR3 protein: CASTTGTGTSPLHF
CDR3 DNA: TGTGCCAGCACCACCGGGACAGGGACTTCACCCCTCCACTTT
clone size: NA
D gene: TRBD1
V gene: TRBV9
J gene: TRBJ1-6

CDR3 protein: CASSSGTSGVSTDTQYF
CDR3 DNA: TGTGCCAGCAGTTCCGGGACTAGCGGGGTTAGCACAGATACGCAGTATTTT
clone size: NA
D gene: TRBD2
V gene: TRBV2
J gene: TRBJ2-3

CDR3 protein: CASSGGSAAYGYTF
CDR3 DNA: TGTGCCAGCTCAGGGGGCTCCGCAGCCTATGGCTACACCTTC
clone size: NA
D gene: TRBD1
V gene: TRBV2
J gene: TRBJ1-2

CDR3 protein: CASSEALRGGEQYF
CDR3 DNA: TGTGCCAGCAGTGAAGCGCTTCGGGGGGGCGAGCAGTACTTC
clone size: NA
D gene: TRBD2
V gene: TRBV6-1
J gene: TRBJ2-7

CDR3 protein: CASSQETSGLPYEQYF
CDR3 DNA: TGCGCCAGCAGCCAAGAGACTAGCGGGCTTCCCTACGAGCAGTACTTC
clone size: NA
D gene: TRBD2
V gene: TRBV4-1
J gene: TRBJ2-7

CDR3 protein: CAISENQGNQPQHF
CDR3 DNA: TGTGCCATCAGTGAGAACCAGGGAAATCAGCCCCAGCATTTT
clone size: NA
D gene: NA
V gene: TRBV10-3
J gene: TRBJ1-5

CDR3 protein: CASSQGTGSNQPQHF
CDR3 DNA: TGCGCCAGCAGCCAAGGGACAGGGTCAAATCAGCCCCAGCATTTT
clone size: NA
D gene: TRBD1
V gene: TRBV4-3
J gene: TRBJ1-5

CDR3 protein: CASSVALRTDTQYF
CDR3 DNA: TGTGCCAGCAGCGTAGCACTCCGCACAGATACGCAGTATTTT
clone size: NA
D gene: NA
V gene: TRBV9
J gene: TRBJ2-3

CDR3 protein: CASSLGSGGVETQYF
CDR3 DNA: TGTGCCAGCAGCTTAGGTAGCGGGGGAGTGGAGACCCAGTACTTC
clone size: NA
D gene: TRBD2
V gene: TRBV7-2
J gene: TRBJ2-5

CDR3 protein: CASSIPGGAIGELFF
CDR3 DNA: TGTGCCAGTAGTATCCCAGGGGGCGCGATCGGGGAGCTGTTTTTT
clone size: NA
D gene: TRBD1
V gene: TRBV19
J gene: TRBJ2-2

CDR3 protein: CASSEDMAGGMYEQYF
CDR3 DNA: TGTGCCAGCAGTGAAGATATGGCGGGAGGGATGTACGAGCAGTACTTC
clone size: NA
D gene: TRBD2
V gene: TRBV2
J gene: TRBJ2-7

CDR3 protein: CASRPGQTYYGYTF
CDR3 DNA: TGTGCCAGCAGACCGGGACAGACTTACTATGGCTACACCTTC
clone size: NA
D gene: TRBD1
V gene: TRBV3-1/TRBV3-2
J gene: TRBJ1-2

CDR3 protein: CASSRGGAGYTF
CDR3 DNA: TGTGCCAGCAGCCGTGGGGGGGCTGGCTACACCTTC
clone size: NA
D gene: NA
V gene: TRBV2
J gene: TRBJ1-2

CDR3 protein: CASSGQPNSPLHF
CDR3 DNA: TGTGCCAGCAGCGGACAACCTAATTCACCCCTCCACTTT
clone size: NA
D gene: NA
V gene: TRBV9
J gene: TRBJ1-6

CDR3 protein: CASSLVPADTDTQYF
CDR3 DNA: TGTGCCAGCAGCTTGGTACCAGCGGACACAGATACGCAGTATTTT
clone size: NA
D gene: NA
V gene: TRBV5-4
J gene: TRBJ2-3

CDR3 protein: CASSRERGRAYNEQFF
CDR3 DNA: TGTGCCAGCAGCAGAGAGAGGGGGCGGGCCTACAATGAGCAGTTCTTC
clone size: NA
D gene: TRBD1
V gene: TRBV9
J gene: TRBJ2-1

CDR3 protein: CASSSTAPGQGYGYTF
CDR3 DNA: TGTGCCAGCAGTTCTACTGCGCCGGGACAGGGTTATGGCTACACCTTC
clone size: NA
D gene: TRBD1
V gene: TRBV27
J gene: TRBJ1-2

CDR3 protein: CASSSAGNTGELFF
CDR3 DNA: TGTGCCAGCAGTTCGGCGGGAAACACCGGGGAGCTGTTTTTT
clone size: NA
D gene: NA
V gene: TRBV28
J gene: TRBJ2-2

CDR3 protein: CASTLLGTGILETQYF
CDR3 DNA: TGCGCCAGCACCCTCCTAGGGACAGGAATCCTAGAGACCCAGTACTTC
clone size: NA
D gene: TRBD1
V gene: TRBV5-1
J gene: TRBJ2-5

CDR3 protein: CASSRDSLRGEQYF
CDR3 DNA: TGTGCCAGCTCACGGGACTCACTGAGAGGGGAGCAGTACTTC
clone size: NA
D gene: NA
V gene: TRBV18
J gene: TRBJ2-7

CDR3 protein: CASSLTESYGYTF
CDR3 DNA: TGTGCCAGCAGCTTGACAGAAAGTTATGGCTACACCTTC
clone size: NA
D gene: NA
V gene: TRBV5-4
J gene: TRBJ1-2

CDR3 protein: CASRLTGPFDNEQFF
CDR3 DNA: TGTGCCAGCAGATTGACAGGACCTTTTGACAATGAGCAGTTCTTC
clone size: NA
D gene: NA
V gene: TRBV6-5
J gene: TRBJ2-1

CDR3 protein: CASSGFDRYNQPQHF
CDR3 DNA: TGTGCCAGCAGTGGGTTTGACAGGTATAATCAGCCCCAGCATTTT
clone size: NA
D gene: NA
V gene: TRBV28
J gene: TRBJ1-5

CDR3 protein: CASRGGLAGGSWAGELFF
CDR3 DNA: TGTGCCAGCAGGGGGGGACTAGCGGGAGGGTCGTGGGCCGGGGAGCTGTTTTTT
clone size: NA
D gene: TRBD2
V gene: TRBV27
J gene: TRBJ2-2

CDR3 protein: CASSISQGEKLFF
CDR3 DNA: TGTGCCAGTAGTATATCGCAGGGTGAAAAACTGTTTTTT
clone size: once
D gene: NA
V gene: TRBV19
J gene: TRBJ1-4

CDR3 protein: CASSSRPTGNYDEKLFF
CDR3 DNA: TGTGCCAGCAGTTCCCGTCCGACAGGGAATTACGATGAAAAACTGTTTTTT
clone size: NA
D gene: TRBD1
V gene: TRBV27
J gene: TRBJ1-4

CDR3 protein: CATSRVRNTGELFF
CDR3 DNA: TGTGCCACCAGCAGAGTCAGAAACACCGGGGAGCTGTTTTTT
clone size: NA
D gene: NA
V gene: TRBV15
J gene: TRBJ2-2

CDR3 protein: CASSPGDRNTIYF
CDR3 DNA: TGTGCCAGCAGTCCAGGGGATCGGAACACCATATATTTT
clone size: NA
D gene: NA
V gene: TRBV7-8
J gene: TRBJ1-3

CDR3 protein: CAWSRQTGNTIYF
CDR3 DNA: TGTGCCTGGAGCCGACAGACTGGAAACACCATATATTTT
clone size: NA
D gene: NA
V gene: TRBV30
J gene: TRBJ1-3

CDR3 protein: CASANGGAGSNYGYTF
CDR3 DNA: TGTGCCAGCGCCAATGGGGGCGCTGGATCCAACTATGGCTACACCTTC
clone size: NA
D gene: NA
V gene: TRBV5-4
J gene: TRBJ1-2

CDR3 protein: CASSQGTGTYGYTF
CDR3 DNA: TGTGCCAGCAGCCAAGGGACAGGGACCTATGGCTACACCTTC
clone size: NA
D gene: TRBD1
V gene: TRBV3-1/TRBV3-2
J gene: TRBJ1-2

CDR3 protein: CASARQGRETQYF
CDR3 DNA: TGTGCCTCGGCTCGACAGGGGAGGGAGACCCAGTACTTC
clone size: NA
D gene: TRBD1
V gene: TRBV30
J gene: TRBJ2-5

CDR3 protein: CASSQPSGSPDEQYF
CDR3 DNA: TGTGCCAGCTCTCAACCGAGCGGGAGTCCTGACGAGCAGTACTTC
clone size: NA
D gene: TRBD2
V gene: TRBV18
J gene: TRBJ2-7

CDR3 protein: CSVGTGDSNSPLHF
CDR3 DNA: TGCAGCGTTGGGACAGGGGATTCGAATTCACCCCTCCACTTT
clone size: NA
D gene: TRBD1
V gene: TRBV29-1
J gene: TRBJ1-6

CDR3 protein: CAWSVIAGRNTEAFF
CDR3 DNA: TGTGCCTGGAGTGTAATTGCAGGGCGGAACACTGAAGCTTTCTTT
clone size: NA
D gene: NA
V gene: TRBV30
J gene: TRBJ1-1

CDR3 protein: CASALGTGAYEQYF
CDR3 DNA: TGTGCCAGCGCATTAGGGACAGGGGCTTACGAGCAGTACTTC
clone size: NA
D gene: TRBD1
V gene: TRBV27
J gene: TRBJ2-7

CDR3 protein: CASKGTALGNTIYF
CDR3 DNA: TGTGCCAGTAAGGGGACAGCCCTAGGAAACACCATATATTTT
clone size: NA
D gene: TRBD1
V gene: TRBV19
J gene: TRBJ1-3

CDR3 protein: CASSLITGTGELFF
CDR3 DNA: TGTGCCAGCAGCTTAATTACAGGCACCGGGGAGCTGTTTTTT
clone size: once
D gene: NA
V gene: TRBV11-2
J gene: TRBJ2-2

CDR3 protein: CASGGRDRAYEQYF
CDR3 DNA: TGTGCCAGCGGGGGCCGGGACAGGGCCTACGAGCAGTACTTC
clone size: NA
D gene: TRBD1
V gene: TRBV6-5
J gene: TRBJ2-7

CDR3 protein: CASSRTTEVNEKLFF
CDR3 DNA: TGTGCCAGCAGCCGGACGACAGAAGTTAATGAAAAACTGTTTTTT
clone size: NA
D gene: NA
V gene: TRBV5-4
J gene: TRBJ1-4

CDR3 protein: CASSQDTDQPQHF
CDR3 DNA: TGTGCCAGCAGCCAAGATACGGATCAGCCCCAGCATTTT
clone size: NA
D gene: NA
V gene: TRBV4-2
J gene: TRBJ1-5

CDR3 protein: CASRVRETGELFF
CDR3 DNA: TGTGCCAGCAGGGTACGGGAGACCGGGGAGCTGTTTTTT
clone size: NA
D gene: NA
V gene: TRBV2
J gene: TRBJ2-2

CDR3 protein: CASSQMQSGFYGYTF
CDR3 DNA: TGCGCCAGCAGCCAGATGCAGTCCGGGTTCTATGGCTACACCTTC
clone size: NA
D gene: NA
V gene: TRBV4-1
J gene: TRBJ1-2

CDR3 protein: CASSEFGQMNTEAFF
CDR3 DNA: TGTGCCAGCAGTGAATTTGGGCAGATGAACACTGAAGCTTTCTTT
clone size: NA
D gene: NA
V gene: TRBV25-1
J gene: TRBJ1-1

CDR3 protein: CASSARGAYEQYF
CDR3 DNA: TGTGCCAGCAGTGCGCGGGGGGCCTACGAGCAGTACTTC
clone size: many
D gene: TRBD2
V gene: TRBV2
J gene: TRBJ2-7

CDR3 protein: CASSRDRNIQYF
CDR3 DNA: TGTGCCAGCAGTCGGGACAGAAACATTCAGTACTTC
clone size: NA
D gene: TRBD1
V gene: TRBV3-1/TRBV3-2
J gene: TRBJ2-4

CDR3 protein: CASSPSAGAIGTEAFF
CDR3 DNA: TGTGCCAGCAGCCCGTCGGCGGGGGCAATCGGCACTGAAGCTTTCTTT
clone size: once
D gene: NA
V gene: TRBV3-1/TRBV3-2
J gene: TRBJ1-1

CDR3 protein: CASSISGQGAYGYTF
CDR3 DNA: TGTGCCAGTAGTATATCGGGACAGGGGGCCTATGGCTACACCTTC
clone size: NA
D gene: TRBD1
V gene: TRBV19
J gene: TRBJ1-2

CDR3 protein: CASSPRGWNTGELFF
CDR3 DNA: TGTGCCAGCAGTCCCAGGGGGTGGAACACCGGGGAGCTGTTTTTT
clone size: NA
D gene: TRBD1
V gene: TRBV6-5
J gene: TRBJ2-2

CDR3 protein: CSVEDGTDRPSSYNEQFF
CDR3 DNA: TGCAGCGTTGAAGACGGAACGGACAGGCCGAGCTCCTACAATGAGCAGTTCTTC
clone size: NA
D gene: TRBD1
V gene: TRBV29-1
J gene: TRBJ2-1

CDR3 protein: CASSLNGRSSYNEQFF
CDR3 DNA: TGTGCCAGCAGCTTAAACGGGAGGAGCTCCTACAATGAGCAGTTCTTC
clone size: NA
D gene: TRBD2
V gene: TRBV7-3
J gene: TRBJ2-1

CDR3 protein: CASSLGQGSYGYTF
CDR3 DNA: TGTGCCAGCAGCTTAGGACAGGGAAGCTATGGCTACACCTTC
clone size: NA
D gene: TRBD1
V gene: TRBV7-2
J gene: TRBJ1-2